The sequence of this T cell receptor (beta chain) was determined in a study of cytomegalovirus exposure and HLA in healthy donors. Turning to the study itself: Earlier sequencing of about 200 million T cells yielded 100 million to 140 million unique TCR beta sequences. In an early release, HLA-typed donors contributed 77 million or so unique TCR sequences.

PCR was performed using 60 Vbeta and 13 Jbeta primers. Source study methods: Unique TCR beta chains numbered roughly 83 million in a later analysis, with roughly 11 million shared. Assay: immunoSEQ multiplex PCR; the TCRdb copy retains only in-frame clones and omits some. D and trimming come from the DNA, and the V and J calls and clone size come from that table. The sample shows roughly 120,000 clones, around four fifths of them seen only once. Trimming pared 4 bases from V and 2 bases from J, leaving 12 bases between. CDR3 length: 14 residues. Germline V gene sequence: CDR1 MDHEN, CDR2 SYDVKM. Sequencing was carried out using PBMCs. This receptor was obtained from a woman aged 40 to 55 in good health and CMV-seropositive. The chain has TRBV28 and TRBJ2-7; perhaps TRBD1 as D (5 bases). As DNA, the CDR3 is TGTGCCAGCAGTTCGCCCGACAGAACCTACGAGCAGTACTTC. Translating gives CASSSPDRTYEQYF.